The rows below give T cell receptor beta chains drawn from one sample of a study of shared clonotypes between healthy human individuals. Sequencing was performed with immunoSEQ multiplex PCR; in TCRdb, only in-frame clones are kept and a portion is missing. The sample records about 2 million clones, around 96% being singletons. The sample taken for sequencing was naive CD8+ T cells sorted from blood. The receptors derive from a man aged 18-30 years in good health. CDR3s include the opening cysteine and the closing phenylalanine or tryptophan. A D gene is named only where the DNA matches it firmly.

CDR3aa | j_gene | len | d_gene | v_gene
CASSFDGDPYNEQFF | TRBJ2-1 | 15 | . | TRBV13
CASSPLVFEGRQPQHF | TRBJ1-5 | 16 | . | TRBV7-9
CASSFRPGGTEAFF | TRBJ1-1 | 14 | TRBD1 | TRBV28
CASSVISGETQYF | TRBJ2-5 | 13 | . | TRBV9
CASSVIQVSTEAFF | TRBJ1-1 | 14 | . | TRBV11-1
CASSPGQGAYEQYF | TRBJ2-7 | 14 | TRBD1 | TRBV19
CAYLQETQYF | TRBJ2-5 | 10 | . | TRBV30
CASSQVSGLENTEAFF | TRBJ1-1 | 16 | . | TRBV4-3
CASSLLFGGGSDTQYF | TRBJ2-3 | 16 | . | TRBV7-9
CASSFATRGQDPRDYGYTF | TRBJ1-2 | 19 | TRBD1 | TRBV7-8
CASSLDLLAGGHEQYF | TRBJ2-7 | 16 | TRBD2 | TRBV11-2
CASSPDWAANTGELFF | TRBJ2-2 | 16 | . | TRBV18
CASSKDITVSSYEQYF | TRBJ2-7 | 16 | . | TRBV4-1
CASSVEVGGTEAFF | TRBJ1-1 | 14 | . | TRBV9
CASSQEGMGLQYEQYF | TRBJ2-7 | 16 | . | TRBV4-3
CASSLSAGSGANVLTF | TRBJ2-6 | 16 | . | TRBV27
CASSLGLPPYEQYF | TRBJ2-7 | 14 | . | TRBV5-5
CASSLHPDGTEAFF | TRBJ1-1 | 14 | . | TRBV5-5
CASSLGSHNSPLHF | TRBJ1-6 | 14 | . | TRBV13
CASSLALYNEQFF | TRBJ2-1 | 13 | . | TRBV5-6
CSVDRGTDTQYF | TRBJ2-3 | 12 | . | TRBV29-1
CASSTRQGRVGTEAFF | TRBJ1-1 | 16 | TRBD1 | TRBV7-9
CASSPHGGPIYGYTF | TRBJ1-2 | 15 | . | TRBV7-8
CASIGQENSPLHF | TRBJ1-6 | 13 | TRBD1 | TRBV6-6
CASSPTTDSNTEAFF | TRBJ1-1 | 15 | . | TRBV7-6
CAGDLSSYNEQFF | TRBJ2-1 | 13 | . | TRBV30
CASSEGRLSGNTIYF | TRBJ1-3 | 15 | . | TRBV6-1
CASSGTSVEGEYF | TRBJ2-7 | 13 | TRBD2 | TRBV13
CASTVLAGTYNEQFF | TRBJ2-1 | 15 | TRBD2 | TRBV5-6
CASSLQAGGNSPLHF | TRBJ1-6 | 15 | . | TRBV5-8
CASSSDNNEQFF | TRBJ2-1 | 12 | . | TRBV7-3
CASSVGWGEAFF | TRBJ1-1 | 12 | . | TRBV9
CASSPTSGGAHEQYF | TRBJ2-7 | 15 | TRBD2 | TRBV7-9
CASSQAGARDNTEAFF | TRBJ1-1 | 16 | . | TRBV4-2
CASSTPPDSLNQPQHF | TRBJ1-5 | 16 | . | TRBV19
CASSFDGVVEQYF | TRBJ2-7 | 13 | . | TRBV5-1